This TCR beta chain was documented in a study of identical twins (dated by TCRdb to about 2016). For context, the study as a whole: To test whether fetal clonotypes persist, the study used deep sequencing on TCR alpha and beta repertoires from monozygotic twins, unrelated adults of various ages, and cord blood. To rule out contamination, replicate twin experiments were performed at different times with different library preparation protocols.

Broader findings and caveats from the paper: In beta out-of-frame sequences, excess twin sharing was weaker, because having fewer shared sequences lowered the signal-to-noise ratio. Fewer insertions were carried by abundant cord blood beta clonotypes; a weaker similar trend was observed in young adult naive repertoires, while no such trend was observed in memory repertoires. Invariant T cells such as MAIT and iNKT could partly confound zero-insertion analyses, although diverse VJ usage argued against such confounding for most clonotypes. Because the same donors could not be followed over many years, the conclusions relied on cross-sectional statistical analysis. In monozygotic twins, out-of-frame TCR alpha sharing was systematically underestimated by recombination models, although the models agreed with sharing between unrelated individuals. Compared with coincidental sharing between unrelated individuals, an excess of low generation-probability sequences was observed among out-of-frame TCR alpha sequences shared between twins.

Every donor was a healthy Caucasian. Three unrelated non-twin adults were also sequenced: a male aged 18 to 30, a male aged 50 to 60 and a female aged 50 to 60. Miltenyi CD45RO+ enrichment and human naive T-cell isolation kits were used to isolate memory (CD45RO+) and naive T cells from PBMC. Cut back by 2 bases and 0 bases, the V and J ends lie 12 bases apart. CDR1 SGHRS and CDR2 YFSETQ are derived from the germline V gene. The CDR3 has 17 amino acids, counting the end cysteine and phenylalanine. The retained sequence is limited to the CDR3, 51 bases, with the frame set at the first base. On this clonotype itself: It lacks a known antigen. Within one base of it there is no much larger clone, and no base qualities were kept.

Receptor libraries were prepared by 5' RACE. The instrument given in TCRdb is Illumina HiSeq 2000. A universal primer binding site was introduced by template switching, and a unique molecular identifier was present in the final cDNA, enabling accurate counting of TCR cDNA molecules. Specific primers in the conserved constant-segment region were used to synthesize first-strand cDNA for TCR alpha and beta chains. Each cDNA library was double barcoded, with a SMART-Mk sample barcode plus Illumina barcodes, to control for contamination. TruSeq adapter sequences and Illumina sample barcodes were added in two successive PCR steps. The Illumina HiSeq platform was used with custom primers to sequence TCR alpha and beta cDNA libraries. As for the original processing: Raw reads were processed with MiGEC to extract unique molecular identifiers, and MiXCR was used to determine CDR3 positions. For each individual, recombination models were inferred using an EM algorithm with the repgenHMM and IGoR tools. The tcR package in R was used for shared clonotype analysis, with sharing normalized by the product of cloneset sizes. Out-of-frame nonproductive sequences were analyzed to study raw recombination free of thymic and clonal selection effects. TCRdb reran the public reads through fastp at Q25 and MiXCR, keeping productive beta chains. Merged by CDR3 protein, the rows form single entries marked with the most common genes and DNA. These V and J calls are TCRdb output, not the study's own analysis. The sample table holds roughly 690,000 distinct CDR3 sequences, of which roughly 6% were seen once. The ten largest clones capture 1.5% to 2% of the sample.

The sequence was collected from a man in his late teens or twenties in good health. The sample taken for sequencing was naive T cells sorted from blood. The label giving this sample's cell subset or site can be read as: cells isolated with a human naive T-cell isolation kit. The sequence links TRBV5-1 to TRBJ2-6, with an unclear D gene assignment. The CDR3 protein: CASSFGHRNSGANVLTF. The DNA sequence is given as TGCGCCAGCAGCTTTGGTCACAGAAACTCTGGGGCCAACGTCCTGACTTTC.